This entry lists 19 T cell receptor beta chains sequenced from one sample in a study of blood T cell repertoires in COVID-19. Assay used: immunoSEQ multiplex PCR; TCRdb lists only in-frame clones, some missing. The sample includes about 270,000 clones, 86% of them seen just once. Specimen: peripheral blood. The receptor set was obtained from a woman aged 55-69 years who had recovered from COVID-19.

The chain couples TRBV6-5 to TRBJ1-1; D remains ambiguous. The CDR3 is 13 residues long. CDR1 MNHEY and CDR2 SVGAGI come from the germline V gene. Between the trimmed V and J ends, which lost 6 bases and 1 base, there was a span of 9 bases. CDR3 coding DNA: TGTGCCAGCAGCAGACGGGAGAACACTGAAGCTTTCTTT. The encoded protein is CASSRRENTEAFF.

A single count supports this clone. The rearrangement joins TRBV5-4 to TRBJ2-1; 11 bases match TRBD1. The V and J ends lost 4 bases and 7 bases, in that order; junction bases with no gene match: 7. This CDR3 is 15 amino acids long. Per germline, CDR1 SGHNT and CDR2 YYREEE (reference sequence). CDR3 sequence (DNA): TGTGCCAGCAGCCCGATGGGACAGGGGGTGAATGAGCAGTTCTTC. Protein sequence: CASSPMGQGVNEQFF.

A note on this clone: The same CDR3 is also encoded by other DNA sequences in this sample. The rearrangement joins TRBV7-9 to TRBJ2-7; no clear D gene. Germline V CDR1 and CDR2: SEHNR, FQNEAQ (reference sequence). The CDR3 contains 11 residues. V was pared by 5 bases and J by 4 bases, with 6 bases between. CDR3 amino acids: CASSAAYEQYF. CDR3 nucleotide sequence: TGTGCCAGCAGCGCGGCTTACGAGCAGTACTTC.

The chain has TRBV5-4 and TRBJ2-1, with a tentative D call TRBD2 (5 bases). CDR1 SGHNT and CDR2 YYREEE come from the germline V gene (reference sequence). V dropped 4 bases and J dropped 9 bases, with 14 bases sitting between them. The CDR3 contains 13 residues. The CDR3 nucleotides are TGTGCCAGCAGCCCTGACTATTCTGGTGAGCAGTTCTTC. This gives the protein CASSPDYSGEQFF.

The J gene is TRBJ2-2, the V gene TRBV12-3 or TRBV12-4, with D unresolved. Trimming cost V 5 bases and J 4 bases, with 8 bases left between them. The CDR3 consists of 13 residues. CDR3 sequence reads: CASSVLGTGELFF. CDR3 DNA: TGTGCCAGCAGTGTACTCGGCACCGGGGAGCTGTTTTTT.

Details on this clone: Other DNA sequences in the sample encode the same CDR3. CDR3: CASSFGGGSNQPQHF. The DNA for the CDR3 is TGTGCCAGCAGCTTTGGCGGGGGGAGCAATCAGCCCCAGCATTTT. The V and J genes are TRBV5-6 and TRBJ1-5, with D tentatively TRBD1 (5 bases). Trimming pared 2 bases from V and 1 base from J, leaving 10 bases between. Germline CDR1 reads SGHDT; CDR2 reads YYEEEE. CDR3 length equals 15 residues. Full variable domain (outside the CDR3, taken from reference TRBV5-6 and TRBJ1-5): DAGVTQSPTHLIKTRGQQVTLRCSPKSGHDTVSWYQQALGQGPQFIFQYYEEEERQRGNFPDRFSGHQFPNYSSELNVNALLLGDSALYLCASSFGGGSNQPQHFGDGTRLSIL.

The V and J genes are TRBV11-1 and TRBJ2-1; 7 nucleotides align to TRBD1. The CDR3 spans 15 residues. The J segment lost 0 bases and the V segment lost 1 base, leaving 0 bases of the junction unmatched. Germline CDR1 reads SGHAT; CDR2 reads FQDESV (reference sequence). In DNA form, the CDR3 reads TGTGCCAGCAGCTTAGGGGACAGCTCCTACAATGAGCAGTTCTTC. Protein: CASSLGDSSYNEQFF.

The chain is built from TRBV7-9 and TRBJ1-4; D gene unclear. The ends were cut back, 2 bases at V and 5 bases at J, with 6 bases in the middle. Germline CDR1 reads SEHNR; CDR2 reads FQNEAQ (reference sequence). This CDR3 region has 13 residues. The CDR3 coding sequence is TGTGCCAGCAGCTTACAACAGAATGAAAAACTGTTTTTT. Its protein product is CASSLQQNEKLFF.

The chain joins TRBV5-1 to TRBJ2-3, with 9 nucleotides matching TRBD2. V was pared by 2 bases and J by 2 bases, with 9 bases of the junction left unmatched. Germline V gene lookup returns CDR1 SGHRS and CDR2 YFSETQ. The CDR3 consists of 17 residues. The CDR3 loop is CASSLVAGALNTDTQYF. CDR3 coding DNA: TGCGCCAGCAGCTTAGTAGCGGGGGCGCTCAACACAGATACGCAGTATTTT.

This chain connects TRBV5-4 to TRBJ1-3; weak D call: TRBD1 (5 bases). The CDR3 loop spans 13 amino acids. The V and J ends lost 4 bases and 3 bases respectively, with 8 bases between them. The germline gives CDR1 SGHNT, CDR2 YYREEE (reference sequence). The CDR3 sequence: CASSGGFGNTIYF. DNA for the CDR3: TGTGCCAGCAGCGGGGGGTTTGGAAACACCATATATTTT.

The DNA for the CDR3 is TGTGCCAGCACCATGGGGGGATCTGGGGCCAACGTCCTGACTTTC. Its translation is CASTMGGSGANVLTF. The rearrangement links TRBV28 to TRBJ2-6; perhaps TRBD2 as D (6 bases). From germline, CDR1 is MDHEN and CDR2 SYDVKM. The CDR3 spans 15 residues. Trimming removed 7 bases at V and 1 base at J, with 11 bases between.

The rearrangement joins TRBV4-1 to TRBJ2-7; D may be TRBD2 (7 bases). The V gene lost 1 base and the J gene lost 4 bases, with 14 bases spanning the gap. CDR1 is MGHRA, CDR2 YSYEKL, per germline. This CDR3 contains 15 residues. The CDR3 coding sequence is TGCGCCAGCAGCCAAGGGGGGGGCCGCAGATACGAGCAGTACTTC. Protein sequence: CASSQGGGRRYEQYF.

This clone was seen a few times. The V gene is TRBV19, the J gene TRBJ1-2; the match to TRBD1 covers 7 bases. Germline V gene sequence: CDR1 LNHDA, CDR2 SQIVND (reference sequence). J lost 4 bases, V lost 8 bases, and 4 bases had no gene match. This CDR3 has 12 residues. DNA for the CDR3: TGTGCCAGTCGACAGGGTCCCTATGGCTACACCTTC. Protein: CASRQGPYGYTF.

The chain employs TRBV7-3 and TRBJ2-3, with D unresolved. This CDR3 is 16 amino acids long. Trimming removed 2 bases from V and 1 base from J, with 13 bases in between. Germline V CDR1 and CDR2: SGHTA, FQGTGA. The CDR3 DNA reads TGTGCCAGCAGCTTACTCGGTGGTTTGGGCACAGATACGCAGTATTTT. Protein product: CASSLLGGLGTDTQYF.

This clone has just a few counts. The chain links TRBV7-9 to TRBJ2-1; tentative D call: TRBD2 (7 bases). The germline gives CDR1 SEHNR, CDR2 FQNEAQ (reference sequence). Deletions cut 0 bases from V and 8 bases from J, with 20 bases between. The CDR3 has 17 residues. This CDR3 reads CASSLAPRGARGDEQFF. Written as DNA, the CDR3 is TGTGCCAGCAGCTTAGCCCCCCGGGGGGCGAGGGGGGATGAGCAGTTCTTC.

This clone was observed a few times. The rearrangement uses TRBV9 and TRBJ2-1; no reliable D call. CDR3 length: 15 amino acids. The germline V gene has CDR1 SGDLS and CDR2 YYNGEE. Trimming cost V 0 bases and J 5 bases, with 12 bases left between them. The CDR3 sequence: CASSVGPMSNNEQFF. CDR3 nucleotide sequence: TGTGCCAGCAGCGTAGGGCCGATGTCAAACAATGAGCAGTTCTTC.

This chain links TRBV19 with TRBJ2-1; tentatively, D is TRBD2 (5 bases). The CDR3 has 15 amino acids. V lost 6 bases to trimming and J lost 0 bases, with 12 bases between them. Germline lookup yields CDR1 LNHDA and CDR2 SQIVND (reference sequence). CDR3 residues: CASRKGVSSYNEQFF. In DNA, the CDR3 is TGTGCCAGTAGGAAGGGAGTCTCCTCCTACAATGAGCAGTTCTTC.

The chain links TRBV5-4 to TRBJ1-3; D is perhaps TRBD1 (6 bases). V was pared by 2 bases and J by 0 bases, with 15 bases between. CDR3 length: 17 residues. Germline lookup yields CDR1 SGHNT and CDR2 YYREEE (reference sequence). CDR3 sequence (DNA): TGTGCCAGCAGCTTTTATGGGGGCAGCCGCTCTGGAAACACCATATATTTT. It translates to CASSFYGGSRSGNTIYF.

The chain carries TRBV19 and TRBJ1-2, with 9 nucleotides matching TRBD1. CDR3 length: 13 amino acids. Trimming took 5 bases from V and 6 from J; bases not matched to a gene: 4. Germline values: CDR1 LNHDA, CDR2 SQIVND (reference sequence). The CDR3 DNA is TGTGCCAGTAGTCCTCGGGACAGGGATGGCTACACCTTC. This encodes CASSPRDRDGYTF.